One T cell receptor (beta chain) is described in this entry. This sample was included in a study of blood T cell repertoires in COVID-19. Study as a whole: Samples representing acute and convalescent COVID-19 were sourced from the United States, Italy and Spain. Sources were T cells, B-cell-depleted T cells, or PBMCs; the material itself was cDNA or gDNA.

In the original workflow: Reference gene primer amplification gave nucleated cell count estimates. Assay: immunoSEQ multiplex PCR; the TCRdb copy retains only in-frame clones and omits some. That table supplies the V and J calls and clone size; D and trimming were determined from the DNA. The data hold about 120,000 clones, with approximately 81% observed a single time. Germline loops: CDR1 LGHDT, CDR2 YNNKEL (reference sequence). This CDR3 contains 12 residues. V shed 4 bases, J shed 8 bases, and the junction held 3 bases outside the gene matches. This clonotype originated in a man aged 40-49 years with acute or convalescent COVID-19. The source material was peripheral blood. The chain couples TRBV3-1 (or the pseudogene TRBV3-2) to TRBJ1-2; 8 bases fit TRBD1. The DNA for the CDR3 is TGTGCCAGCAGCCTGGGACAGGCAGGCTACACCTTC. Its translation: CASSLGQAGYTF.